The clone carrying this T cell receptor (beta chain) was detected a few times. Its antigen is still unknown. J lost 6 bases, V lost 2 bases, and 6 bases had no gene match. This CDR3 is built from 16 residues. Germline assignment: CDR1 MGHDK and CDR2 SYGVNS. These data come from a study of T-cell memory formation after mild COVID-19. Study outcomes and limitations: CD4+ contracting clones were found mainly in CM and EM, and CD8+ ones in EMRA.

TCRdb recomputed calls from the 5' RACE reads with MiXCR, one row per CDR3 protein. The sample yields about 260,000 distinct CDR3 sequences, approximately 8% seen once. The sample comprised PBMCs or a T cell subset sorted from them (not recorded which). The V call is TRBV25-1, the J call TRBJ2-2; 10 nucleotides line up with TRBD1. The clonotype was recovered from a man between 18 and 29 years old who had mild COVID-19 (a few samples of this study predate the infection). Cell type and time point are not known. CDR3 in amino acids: CASSEPRQGAAGELFF. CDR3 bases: TGTGCCAGCAGTGAACCGCGACAGGGGGCGGCCGGGGAGCTGTTTTTT.